The 14 T cell receptor beta chains listed next were all sequenced from one sample in a study of T cell changes during pregnancy in multiple sclerosis. Profiled with immunoSEQ multiplex PCR; TCRdb holds only in-frame clones, not every one. Counted here are tens of thousands of clones, under 95% occurring once; the ten biggest clones make up 0.2%. Sequencing was performed on CD4+ T cells from peripheral blood mononuclear cells, taken in the second trimester of pregnancy. These receptor sequences come from a female donor with multiple sclerosis, enrolled in a pregnancy study.

The V and J genes are TRBV9 and TRBJ2-1, with D possibly TRBD2 on 5 matching bases. Trimming removed 5 bases at V and 7 bases at J, with 19 bases between. The length of the CDR3 is 15 residues. Germline values: CDR1 SGDLS, CDR2 YYNGEE. The CDR3 bases are TGTGCCAGCAGTGTCGACTTGGATCCGGGGAATGAGCAGTTCTTC. It translates to CASSVDLDPGNEQFF.

The chain employs TRBV28 and TRBJ2-7; tentative D call: TRBD1 (5 bases). The CDR3 has 14 amino acids. Germline V lookup: CDR1 MDHEN, CDR2 SYDVKM. Trimming took 6 bases from V and 0 from J, leaving 12 bases between them. As DNA, the CDR3 is TGTGCCAGCAGCCTTCGCAGGGCCTCCTACGAGCAGTACTTC. It specifies CASSLRRASYEQYF.

The rearrangement links TRBV14 to TRBJ2-7; possible D gene TRBD2, 6 bases. V lost 4 bases, J lost 6 bases, and 22 bases lay in between. This CDR3 comprises 16 residues. Germline V gene lookup returns CDR1 SGHDN and CDR2 FVKESK. CDR3 protein: CASSLRALAGLSEQYF. Written as DNA, the CDR3 is TGTGCCAGCAGCCTCCGGGCCCTGGCGGGGCTAAGCGAGCAGTACTTC.

V and J are TRBV5-1 and TRBJ2-2, with a weak D call TRBD2 (5 bases). Germline V gene data show CDR1 as SGHRS and CDR2 as YFSETQ. CDR3 size: 15 residues. The germline V and J ends were trimmed by 5 bases and 1 base, with 12 bases remaining between them. The CDR3 region is CASRPSGGNTGELFF. The CDR3 DNA sequence: TGCGCCAGCAGACCCTCCGGAGGGAACACCGGGGAGCTGTTTTTT.

This clone was seen a few times. The chain carries TRBV2 and TRBJ2-7; 12 bases match TRBD2. Germline V gene data show CDR1 as SNHLY and CDR2 as FYNNEI. V was clipped by 6 bases and J by 0 bases; unmatched bases: 6. This CDR3 has 16 amino acids. DNA for the CDR3: TGTGCCAGCAGGACTAGCGGGGGACCATACTCCTACGAGCAGTACTTC. Translation gives CASRTSGGPYSYEQYF.

This clone has just one count. The V gene is TRBV30, the J gene TRBJ1-6; D is unclear. Trimming pared 0 bases from V and 7 bases from J, leaving 10 bases between. Per the germline V gene, CDR1 is GTSNPN and CDR2 is SVGIG (reference sequence). This CDR3 is 14 amino acids long. The CDR3 nucleotides read TGTGCCTGGAGTGTTATTACAGAAAATTCACCCCTCCACTTT. It yields the protein CAWSVITENSPLHF.

The chain employs TRBV5-1 and TRBJ1-4, with 7 bases fitting TRBD1. CDR3 length: 14 residues. CDR1 SGHRS and CDR2 YFSETQ come from the germline V gene. V lost 4 bases, J lost 4 bases, and 4 bases stayed unmatched. CDR3 nucleotides: TGCGCCAGCAGCGAGGGACAGCTTAATGAAAAACTGTTTTTT. This codes for CASSEGQLNEKLFF.

The J gene is TRBJ2-4, the V gene TRBV30; 7 bases are shared with TRBD2. The germline gives CDR1 GTSNPN, CDR2 SVGIG (reference sequence). Unmatched junction bases numbered 5, after V lost 0 bases and J lost 3 bases. This CDR3 is 15 amino acids long. CDR3 sequence reads: CAWSVGRAVKNIQYF. The CDR3, as DNA: TGTGCCTGGAGTGTAGGGAGGGCGGTCAAAAACATTCAGTACTTC.

The chain recombines TRBV29-1 with TRBJ2-3; 7 nucleotides line up with TRBD2. With 6 bases clipped from V and 6 bases from J, the junction kept 6 bases outside the gene matches. CDR1 is SQVTM and CDR2 is ANQGSEA in the germline V gene. The CDR3 spans 12 residues. CDR3 protein: CSVGLSRDTQYF. The DNA for the CDR3 is TGCAGCGTGGGACTAAGCAGGGATACGCAGTATTTT.

The J gene is TRBJ1-2, the V gene TRBV4-1, with TRBD1 identical over 7 bases. Germline CDR1 reads MGHRA; CDR2 reads YSYEKL. V lost 0 bases to trimming and J lost 0 bases; unmatched junction nucleotides: 1. The CDR3 loop spans 15 amino acids. This chain's CDR3 is CASSQDDRANYGYTF. Here the CDR3 DNA reads TGCGCCAGCAGCCAAGATGACAGGGCTAACTATGGCTACACCTTC.

The rearrangement joins TRBV18 to TRBJ1-3, with D tentatively TRBD1 (6 bases). The germline V gene encodes CDR1 KGHSH and CDR2 LQKENI. The CDR3 covers 16 residues. Trimming took off 3 bases at V and 4 bases at J, with 16 bases between the two ends. In nucleotides, the CDR3 is TGTGCCAGCTCACCCTTACTGACAGGTACCGGAAACACCATATATTTT. It codes for CASSPLLTGTGNTIYF. Full variable domain (remainder filled in from reference TRBV18 and TRBJ1-3): NAGVMQNPRHLVRRRGQEARLRCSPMKGHSHVYWYRQLPEEGLKFMVYLQKENIIDESGMPKERFSAEFPKEGPSILRIQQVVRGDSAAYFCASSPLLTGTGNTIYFGEGSWLTVV.

The rearrangement joins TRBV5-1 to TRBJ2-2; 7 nucleotides align to TRBD2. The J segment lost 1 base and the V segment lost 3 bases, leaving 6 bases of the junction unmatched. Germline CDR1 SGHRS, CDR2 YFSETQ. CDR3 size: 16 residues. CDR3 in amino acids: CASSSRGEVNTGELFF. DNA of the CDR3: TGCGCCAGCAGCTCTCGGGGGGAGGTGAACACCGGGGAGCTGTTTTTT.

V gene TRBV5-1 combines with J gene TRBJ2-7; D is possibly TRBD1 (5 bases). V lost 0 bases to trimming and J lost 0 bases, with 16 bases between them. The germline gives CDR1 SGHRS, CDR2 YFSETQ. The CDR3 covers 17 residues. CDR3 sequence: CASSLAHRGSSSYEQYF. For the CDR3, the DNA is TGCGCCAGCAGCTTGGCCCATAGGGGTTCGAGCTCCTACGAGCAGTACTTC.

V usage is TRBV2 and J usage is TRBJ2-4; D might be TRBD1 (6 bases). This CDR3 is built from 14 residues. Trimming removed 8 bases at V and 5 bases at J, with 16 bases between. Per the germline V gene, CDR1 is SNHLY and CDR2 is FYNNEI. As DNA, the CDR3 is TGTGCCAGCCACGAGAGGACAGTAGAAAACATTCAGTACTTC. Translated, it gives CASHERTVENIQYF.